This is a list of T cell receptor beta chains from one sample in a study of naive and memory T cell subsets. TCRdb reprocessed the UMI-ligation and nested PCR reads with MiXCR, giving one entry per CDR3 protein. The sample holds approximately 89,000 distinct CDR3 sequences, around 7% seen once. The sample was central memory CD4+ T cells from blood. These receptors were collected from a human donor in good health. Both conserved end residues are part of each CDR3. The D gene is left open where the match is weak. Size is omitted from some rows. Given values are once, few, many or a class for expanded clones.

TRBV2,few,TRBJ2-1,NA,CASSDVFQGLFF,TGTGCCAGCAGTGACGTCTTTCAGGGTTTGTTCTTC
TRBV6-2/TRBV6-3,many,TRBJ2-2,NA,CASRAGGPDTGELFF,TGTGCCAGCAGGGCTGGGGGACCCGACACCGGGGAGCTGTTTTTT
TRBV9,NA,TRBJ2-2,TRBD2,CASSSERGGTGELFF,TGTGCCAGCAGCTCAGAGCGGGGAGGCACCGGGGAGCTGTTTTTT
TRBV12-3/TRBV12-4,NA,TRBJ2-4,NA,CASSPTRGYPGKNIQYF,TGTGCCAGCAGTCCTACCCGAGGGTATCCTGGCAAAAACATTCAGTACTTC
TRBV5-4,many,TRBJ2-1,NA,CASSLAAGGEQFF,TGTGCCAGCAGCTTGGCCGCCGGGGGTGAGCAGTTCTTC
TRBV6-5,many,TRBJ1-1,NA,CDPRRGTGSTEAFF,TGTGACCCCAGGCGGGGGACGGGGAGTACTGAAGCTTTCTTT
TRBV28,NA,TRBJ2-7,NA,CASSETYEQYF,TGTGCCAGCAGTGAAACCTACGAGCAGTACTTC
TRBV15,many,TRBJ2-1,TRBD1,CATVTGQGAYNEQFF,TGTGCCACAGTAACCGGACAGGGGGCCTACAATGAGCAGTTCTTC
TRBV7-8,many,TRBJ1-1,NA,CASSLGRRAVNTEAFF,TGTGCCAGCAGCTTAGGCCGACGGGCGGTGAACACTGAAGCTTTCTTT
TRBV4-1,many,TRBJ1-3,NA,CASSQERVSPGNTIYF,TGCGCCAGCAGCCAAGAACGGGTCAGCCCTGGAAACACCATATATTTT
TRBV6-6,many,TRBJ2-1,NA,CASQGISFNEQFF,TGTGCCAGCCAGGGGATAAGTTTCAATGAGCAGTTCTTC
TRBV25-1,once,TRBJ2-3,TRBD2,CASSPLAGDTDTHYF,TGTGCCAGCTCTCCACTAGCGGGAGACACAGATACGCATTATTTT
TRBV28,few,TRBJ2-7,TRBD2,CASSTTSGGSYEQYF,TGTGCCAGCAGTACGACTAGCGGGGGATCCTACGAGCAGTACTTC
TRBV7-8,few,TRBJ2-1,NA,CASSPRRVTSEQFF,TGTGCCAGCAGCCCCCGGAGGGTAACCAGTGAGCAGTTCTTC
TRBV7-2,NA,TRBJ2-7,NA,CASSLSGGGSYEQYF,TGTGCCAGCAGCTTATCAGGGGGGGGCTCCTACGAGCAGTACTTC
TRBV7-2,many,TRBJ2-1,NA,CASSLAVAAYNEQFF,TGTGCCAGCAGCTTAGCGGTAGCGGCATACAATGAGCAGTTCTTC
TRBV20-1,few,TRBJ2-1,TRBD2,CSTRTGLGRYNEQFF,TGCAGCACAAGAACAGGACTAGGAAGGTACAATGAGCAGTTCTTC
TRBV20-1,many,TRBJ2-4,NA,CSAERRGLAKNIQYF,TGCAGTGCTGAGAGGAGAGGCTTAGCCAAAAACATTCAGTACTTC
TRBV14,NA,TRBJ2-1,NA,CASSQDWGSSEQFF,TGTGCCAGCAGCCAAGATTGGGGCTCTTCTGAGCAGTTCTTC
TRBV30,few,TRBJ2-2,NA,CAWRVQGFAGELFF,TGTGCCTGGAGAGTACAGGGATTCGCGGGGGAGCTGTTTTTT
TRBV7-3,NA,TRBJ2-7,NA,CASSYLDRRQDSYEQYF,TGTGCCAGCAGCTACCTTGATCGGAGACAGGACTCCTACGAGCAGTACTTC
TRBV7-2,NA,TRBJ2-3,NA,CASSLRQRDTQYF,TGTGCCAGCAGCTTAAGGCAAAGAGATACGCAGTATTTT
TRBV28,many,TRBJ2-1,NA,CASSLGRVVSEQFF,TGTGCCAGCAGTTTAGGAAGGGTAGTGAGTGAGCAGTTCTTC
TRBV6-2/TRBV6-3,many,TRBJ2-7,NA,CASLGPSYEQYF,TGTGCCAGCCTGGGTCCCTCCTACGAGCAGTACTTC
TRBV19,many,TRBJ1-5,TRBD1,CASSIWDSYQPQHF,TGTGCCAGTAGTATCTGGGACAGCTATCAGCCCCAGCATTTT
TRBV6-6,many,TRBJ1-1,TRBD1,CASSPPGTGITEAFF,TGTGCCAGCAGTCCTCCCGGGACAGGGATCACTGAAGCTTTCTTT
TRBV12-3/TRBV12-4,few,TRBJ2-3,NA,CASSHRDLGRTQYF,TGTGCCAGCAGCCACCGGGACCTAGGTAGGACGCAGTATTTT
TRBV2,many,TRBJ1-4,TRBD1,CASSERTGGEKLFF,TGTGCCAGCAGTGAGAGGACAGGGGGGGAAAAACTGTTTTTT
TRBV19,NA,TRBJ1-2,TRBD1,CASGTGEFRYGYTF,TGTGCCAGTGGAACAGGGGAATTTCGCTATGGCTACACCTTC
TRBV6-2/TRBV6-3,NA,TRBJ1-3,NA,CASSPGPTIYF,TGTGCCAGCAGCCCCGGACCGACCATATATTTT
TRBV29-1,many,TRBJ2-3,NA,CSVSRGPGDTQYF,TGCAGCGTCTCCAGGGGTCCTGGAGATACGCAGTATTTT
TRBV20-1,NA,TRBJ2-7,NA,CSASPTNTYEQYF,TGCAGTGCTAGTCCTACCAATACCTACGAGCAGTACTTC
TRBV20-1,many,TRBJ2-3,NA,CSASPVGTTDTQYF,TGCAGTGCCTCCCCCGTCGGGACCACAGATACGCAGTATTTT
TRBV7-2,many,TRBJ1-2,TRBD1,CASSLKTGGRGYTF,TGTGCCAGCAGCTTAAAAACAGGGGGCCGGGGCTACACCTTC
TRBV6-5,many,TRBJ2-2,NA,CASSFRANTGELFF,TGTGCCAGCAGTTTCCGGGCCAATACCGGGGAGCTGTTTTTT
TRBV21-1,many,TRBJ1-6,NA,CASSKSDRGRSPLHF,TGTGCCAGCAGCAAGTCGGACAGGGGAAGGTCACCCCTCCACTTT
TRBV20-1,NA,TRBJ2-7,NA,CSALTGRGSYEQYF,TGCAGTGCGCTAACAGGCCGAGGTTCCTACGAGCAGTACTTC
TRBV6-6,NA,TRBJ2-7,TRBD1,CASSSMRGPSYEQYF,TGTGCCAGCAGCTCCATGAGGGGGCCCTCCTACGAGCAGTACTTC
TRBV7-6,few,TRBJ2-2,NA,CASSLDGRTGELFF,TGTGCCAGCAGCTTAGATGGGCGCACCGGGGAGCTGTTTTTT